This T cell receptor beta chain came from a study of shared clonotypes between healthy human individuals (dated by TCRdb to 2020 to 2022). Broadly, across the study: A couple of women and a few men aged 18 to 49 years were included in the cohort. For each donor, CD4 naive and CD4 memory were each run on three plates, CD8 naive on two plates, and CD8 memory on one plate. To estimate repertoire size and how much clonotypes are shared between individuals, the study performed deep sequencing of blood TCR repertoires from 4 to 6 healthy adults. Per donor, leukapheresis produced somewhere between about 0.9 and 9.5 billion PBMCs. To increase sequencing depth and limit assay-specific biases, TCR repertoire library preparation and sequencing were carried out by different laboratories using diverse techniques. Broad study findings and their caveats: Compared with non-shared clonotypes, the clonotypes found in all four sorted-subset donors had higher generation probabilities. Based on pairwise subsampling, the degree of clonotype sharing among donors was expected to be affected by sequencing depth. When a few donors were compared, the shared fraction of clonotypes was roughly 4.8% for naive CD4, around 3.5% for naive CD8, roughly 2.5% for memory CD4, and 0.4% for memory CD8. Estimated clonotype richness was generally larger for naive than for memory subsets. The genetic and exposure-history diversity represented was limited by the small number of donors. Sampling was restricted to blood, and TCR repertoires in tissues likely differ from the TCR repertoires found in blood. Incomplete sequencing was indicated by rarefaction of sorted-subset datasets, despite the large sequencing depth.

This clone was recorded once. This clone's antigen is unknown. Qualities for individual bases were not recorded, and no much larger clone is one base off. The donors were healthy, HIV-negative adults who had no recently reported acute infections or vaccinations. All donors were Caucasian adults living in Nashville, Tennessee, USA. CD4+ T cells were enriched by magnetic negative selection, after which naive cells were positively selected on CD45RA and the negative fraction was taken as the memory subset. Blood was collected by leukapheresis, and PBMCs were isolated by Ficoll-Histopaque density gradient centrifugation and then cryopreserved in liquid nitrogen vapor phase. Purity and quantity of every magnetically sorted T cell population were checked by analytical flow cytometry. Genomic DNA was isolated from each sorted fraction and quantified by UV absorbance on a Nanodrop 2000c. Using the deep immunoSEQ assay, multiplex PCR amplified TCR CDR3 regions from genomic DNA. Extracted genomic DNA from each cell subset was spread evenly across all wells of several immunoSEQ 96-well plates, with each plate serving as a replicate. For sorted subsets, about 200 ng genomic DNA, equal to tens of thousands of T cell genomes, was loaded into each replicate PCR. Purified libraries were quantified with a Qubit 3.0 fluorometer, sized on a Bioanalyzer 2100, and re-quantified with the KAPA Library Quantification kit. Every immunoSEQ 96-well plate was sequenced on a dedicated single-read 150-cycle Illumina NextSeq 550 flow cell. The authors processed their data as follows. Because the immunoSEQ output held only junctional sequences and lacked quality scores, the filtering could not match the filtering applied to full-length reads. To assign V/J genes and CDR3, sequences were annotated against IMGT germline references using PyIR, a Python wrapper for IgBLAST v1.9. Any read was removed if the V/J assignment was weak (E-value above 1e-6), the CDR3 was missing, or the read contained stop codons, out-of-frame junctions, or ambiguous translated residues. V3J clonotypes were defined by identical inferred V gene, J gene, and CDR3 amino acid sequence. The percentage overlap between two repertoires was calculated by dividing the number of shared unique clonotypes by the size of the smaller repertoire. Repertoire richness was assessed with RTK rarefaction, the Chao1 estimator, and Recon v2.1 estimates of unobserved clonotypes. For all TCRbeta clonotypes obtained by the gDNA method from several donors, generation probabilities were computed with OLGA. TCRdb took this table from immuneACCESS and kept in-frame rearrangements with V and J called. Such tables lack part of the clones; where checked against another copy, unresolved V genes explain under half of the gap, and the rest is unexplained. V and J calls and clone size are those listed in that table; D and trimming were worked out from the DNA. Within this sample are about 2.4 million clones, with over 85% of them counted one time only. The ten largest clones take up 0.36% of the sample.

The clonotype originates from a man younger than 35 in good health. Some clones in this sample may be carry-over from other donors' samples. The sequencing sample was made of naive CD4+ T cells from PBMCs. The sample's cell subset or site label, decoded: CD45RA+ positively selected.

CDR3 region: CASARPVLGANGYTF. The sequenced DNA: TGTGCCAGCGCCCGCCCCGTCCTAGGGGCCAATGGCTACACCTTC. The chain is assembled from TRBV18 and TRBJ1-2, and TRBD1 may be the D gene, going by 5 matching bases. V is reduced by 8 bases and J by 6 bases, leaving a spacing of 22 bases between them. Including the terminal cysteine and phenylalanine, the CDR3 comprises 15 residues. Here the CDR3 DNA is all that survives: 45 bases in frame from base 1. Taken from the germline V gene, the CDR1 and CDR2 loops are KGHSH and LQKENI.